Here is one T cell receptor (beta chain) with its context. Its recognized antigen is unknown. Per-base quality was not reported, and no clone a single base away is much larger than it. Using the deep immunoSEQ assay, TCR CDR3 regions were amplified from genomic DNA by multiplex PCR. Extracted genomic DNA from each cell subset was spread evenly across all wells of several immunoSEQ 96-well plates, with each plate serving as a replicate. Each replicate PCR for sorted subsets received about 210 ng genomic DNA, equal to roughly 29,000 T cell genomes. Purified libraries were measured with a Qubit 3.0 fluorometer, size-checked on a Bioanalyzer 2100, and measured again with the KAPA Library Quantification kit. Every immunoSEQ 96-well plate was sequenced on a separate single-read 150-cycle Illumina NextSeq 550 flow cell. Turning to the authors' computational methods: Because the immunoSEQ output included only junctional sequences and no quality scores, the filtering could not be the same as the filtering used for full-length reads. Sequences were annotated with PyIR, a Python wrapper for IgBLAST v1.9, using IMGT germline references to assign V/J genes and CDR3. Reads were removed for weak V/J assignments (E-value above 1e-6), missing CDR3, stop codons, out-of-frame junctions, or ambiguous translated residues. V3J clonotypes were defined as sequences sharing an identical inferred V gene, J gene, and CDR3 amino acid sequence. To compute the percentage overlap between repertoires, the number of shared unique clonotypes was divided by the size of the smaller repertoire. RTK rarefaction, the Chao1 estimator, and Recon v2.1 estimates of unobserved clonotypes were used to assess repertoire richness. Generation probabilities for all TCRbeta clonotypes obtained by the gDNA method from a handful of donors were computed using OLGA. Imported from immuneACCESS, the table was reduced by TCRdb to in-frame sequences with V and J called. These copies leave out some clones; in studies compared against another copy, an unresolved V gene accounts for under half, and the cause of the remainder is not known. V and J calls and clone size are those listed in that table; D and trimming were worked out from the DNA. Here the sample has about 380,000 clones; around 96% occur a single time. In total, the top ten clones hold about 0.32% of the sample.

V loses 3 bases, J loses 3 bases, and the germline ends lie 4 bases apart. According to the germline V gene (reference sequence), CDR1 reads SGHNT and CDR2 reads YYREEE. Spanning cysteine to phenylalanine, the CDR3 consists of 11 amino acids. The sequence is cut down to CDR3 DNA, 33 bases in frame from base 1. These data are taken from a study of shared clonotypes between healthy human individuals (dated by TCRdb to 2020 to 2022). For context, the study as a whole: A few men and two women, aged 18 to 49 years, made up the cohort. Per donor, three plates each were used for CD4 naive and CD4 memory, two for CD8 naive, and one for CD8 memory. The study deeply sequenced blood TCR repertoires of five healthy adults to estimate repertoire size and the extent of clonotype sharing between individuals. To increase sequencing depth and limit assay-specific biases, different laboratories used diverse techniques to prepare libraries and sequence TCR repertoires. Leukapheresis yielded between about 0.94 and 8.9 billion PBMCs per donor.

Healthy HIV-negative adults with no recently reported acute infections or vaccinations were included as donors. Every donor was a Caucasian adult living in Nashville, Tennessee, USA. CD8 memory samples were composed of magnetically selected CD45RO+ cells combined with CCR7-negative CD45RA+ effector memory (TemRA) cells. Blood was collected by leukapheresis, and PBMCs were isolated by Ficoll-Histopaque density gradient centrifugation and then cryopreserved in liquid nitrogen vapor phase. Analytical flow cytometry was used to check the purity and quantity of each magnetically sorted T cell population. Genomic DNA was isolated from every sorted fraction and measured by UV absorbance on a Nanodrop 2000c. Overall study results and their limits: Even with the large sequencing depth, rarefaction of the sorted-subset datasets indicated that sequencing was incomplete. Pairwise subsampling indicated that sequencing depth was expected to affect the degree of clonotype sharing among donors. Across four donors, about 5.2% of naive CD4, over 3% of naive CD8, about 2.3% of memory CD4, and approximately 0.4% of memory CD8 clonotypes were shared. The small number of donors limited the genetic and exposure-history diversity represented. Naive subsets generally had larger estimated clonotype richness than memory subsets. Clonotypes shared by all four sorted-subset donors showed higher generation probabilities than non-shared clonotypes. Sampling was limited to blood, and TCR repertoires in tissue likely differ from TCR repertoires in blood.

This receptor was identified in a man in his thirties or forties in good health. The sequence is built from TRBV5-4 and TRBJ2-7, with the D gene not clear enough to name. Sequencing used memory CD8+ T cells sorted from blood. This specimen's cell subset or site label, per the study, means: CD45RO+ cells pooled with CCR7-negative TemRA cells. The CDR3 loop reads CASSSGYEQYF. In nucleotide form, the sequence is TGTGCCAGCAGCTCGGGCTACGAGCAGTACTTC.